What follows are 28 T cell receptor beta chains derived from one specimen sequenced in a study of blood T cell repertoires in COVID-19. Sequencing was performed with immunoSEQ multiplex PCR; in TCRdb, only in-frame clones are kept and a portion is missing. The sample contains about 50,000 clones, more than 75% of which appear only once. The sequenced sample consisted of peripheral blood. Receptors were obtained from a woman aged 55 to 70 with acute or convalescent COVID-19.

This chain links TRBV9 with TRBJ1-1; TRBD1 agrees at 10 bases. V lost 3 bases, J lost 4 bases, and 6 bases stayed unmatched. This CDR3 is built from 15 residues. Germline V CDR1 and CDR2: SGDLS, YYNGEE. The CDR3 here is CASSARQGASTEAFF. The CDR3 DNA reads as TGTGCCAGCAGCGCTAGACAGGGGGCGAGCACTGAAGCTTTCTTT.

V is TRBV7-2 and J is TRBJ2-5, with 7 bases lining up with TRBD1. This CDR3 has 15 amino acids. Trimming at V came to 4 bases and at J to 2 bases, leaving 7 bases not matched to a gene. Germline assignment: CDR1 SGHTA and CDR2 FQGNSA. The CDR3: CASSYRGLGQETQYF. The DNA for the CDR3 is TGTGCCAGCAGCTACAGGGGATTGGGTCAAGAGACCCAGTACTTC.

This chain uses TRBV30 with TRBJ1-2; TRBD1 matches at 10 bases. Germline lookup yields CDR1 GTSNPN and CDR2 SVGIG (reference sequence). The CDR3 length is 13 residues. With 5 bases clipped from V and 4 bases from J, the junction kept 4 bases outside the gene matches. CDR3 DNA sequence: TGTGCCTGGGCCGGACAGGGGGGCTATGGCTACACCTTC. Amino acids: CAWAGQGGYGYTF.

The rearrangement links TRBV6-5 to TRBJ1-2; TRBD1 might be the D (6 bases). The CDR3 covers 15 residues. CDR1 and CDR2 from the germline V gene are MNHEY and SVGAGI. Trimming took 4 bases from V and 0 from J, leaving 12 bases between them. The CDR3: CASSSAGATNYGYTF. DNA of the CDR3: TGTGCCAGCAGTTCAGCAGGGGCGACTAACTATGGCTACACCTTC.

This chain connects TRBV10-1 to TRBJ2-4; 8 bases map to TRBD2. The CDR3 sequence is 14 residues long. Germline CDR1 is WNHNN and CDR2 is SYGVQD (reference sequence). After removal of 11 bases from V and 2 bases from J, the junction contained 8 bases not matched to a gene. Here the CDR3 DNA reads TGCGCCGGGACTAGGGCAGCGACCAAAAACATTCAGTACTTC. It is translated as CAGTRAATKNIQYF.

The chain recombines TRBV27 with TRBJ2-1, with 10 bases lining up with TRBD2. CDR3 length: 16 residues. Germline CDR1 reads MNHEY; CDR2 reads SMNVEV (reference sequence). V shed 2 bases and J 7 bases; nucleotides not matched to a gene: 8. The CDR3 spells CASSLSGRATWNEQFF. As DNA, the CDR3 is TGTGCCAGCAGTTTAAGCGGGAGGGCGACCTGGAATGAGCAGTTCTTC.

This chain links TRBV19 with TRBJ1-1, with a weak D call TRBD1 (6 bases). Germline-derived CDR1 and CDR2 are LNHDA and SQIVND (reference sequence). Trimming removed 10 bases from V and 0 bases from J, with 15 bases in between. This CDR3 region has 14 residues. In nucleotides, the CDR3 is TGTGCCACACCCACCCAGGGGATGAACACTGAAGCTTTCTTT. It yields the protein CATPTQGMNTEAFF.

V usage is TRBV9 and J usage is TRBJ1-1; 7 nucleotides align to TRBD1. CDR3 length: 16 residues. Germline values: CDR1 SGDLS, CDR2 YYNGEE. V was clipped by 3 bases and J by 3 bases; unmatched bases: 11. Here the CDR3 reads CASSDPQGQIHTEAFF. CDR3 bases: TGTGCCAGCAGCGATCCCCAGGGACAGATTCACACTGAAGCTTTCTTT. The whole variable domain, filled in from reference TRBV9 and TRBJ1-1, reads DSGVTQTPKHLITATGQRVTLRCSPRSGDLSVYWYQQSLDQGLQFLIQYYNGEERAKGNILERFSAQQFPDLHSELNLSSLELGDSALYFCASSDPQGQIHTEAFFGQGTRLTVV.

The rearrangement joins TRBV25-1 to TRBJ1-1; tentatively, D is TRBD1 (5 bases). CDR3 length equals 14 residues. V was shortened by 2 bases and J by 7 bases, with 14 bases between the two germline ends. The germline V gene has CDR1 MGHDK and CDR2 SYGVNS. The CDR3 region has the DNA TGTGCCAGCAGTGAAGCAGAGGGGAGGGGTGAAGCTTTCTTT. It yields the protein CASSEAEGRGEAFF.

This clone was recorded once. The gene calls are TRBV7-3 and TRBJ2-2, with unresolved D. CDR1 and CDR2 from the germline V gene are SGHTA and FQGTGA. This CDR3 has 15 residues. V gave up 5 bases and J gave up 2 bases, with 12 bases separating them. The CDR3 protein is CASSLTWANTGELFF. CDR3 in DNA: TGTGCCAGCAGCCTCACATGGGCTAACACCGGGGAGCTGTTTTTT.

The chain couples TRBV7-2 to TRBJ2-5; D not resolved. Germline assignment: CDR1 SGHTA and CDR2 FQGNSA. V was pared by 1 base and J by 4 bases, with 7 bases between. The CDR3 is made up of 13 amino acids. The CDR3 is CASSLVLTETQYF. CDR3 coding DNA: TGTGCCAGCAGCTTAGTGCTAACAGAGACCCAGTACTTC.

V and J are TRBV12-5 and TRBJ1-5; 10 nucleotides align to TRBD1. This CDR3 region has 15 residues. The V and J ends lost 5 bases and 4 bases, in that order; junction bases with no gene match: 5. Germline assignment: CDR1 LGHNT and CDR2 FRNRAP. The CDR3 DNA follows: TGTGCTAGTGGTATCGGACAGGGGGGAAATCAGCCCCAGCATTTT. Its translation: CASGIGQGGNQPQHF.

In this sample, this clone turned up a few times. The chain has TRBV5-1 and TRBJ2-7; 8 bases line up with TRBD1. Trimming removed 4 bases from V and 3 bases from J; junction bases left unmatched: 6. The germline V gene has CDR1 SGHRS and CDR2 YFSETQ. The CDR3 length is 14 residues. CDR3 loop: CASSRGQGRYEQYF. The CDR3 DNA reads as TGCGCCAGCAGCCGAGGACAGGGACGCTACGAGCAGTACTTC.

This chain joins TRBV21-1 and TRBJ2-4; TRBD1 was called by the table and not checked on the DNA. TRBV21-1 is classified as a pseudogene. The CDR3 totals 16 residues. The CDR3 loop is CASSKDRQAPTNIQYF. CDR3 nucleotides: TGTGCCAGCAGCAAAGATCGACAGGCCCCGACTAACATTCAGTACTTC.

This sequence joins TRBV7-7 and TRBJ2-5, with a weak D call TRBD1 (6 bases). The CDR3 is made up of 14 amino acids. Germline loops: CDR1 SSHAT, CDR2 FNYEAQ (reference sequence). V gave up 1 base and J gave up 3 bases, with 9 bases separating them. CDR3 in DNA: TGTGCCAGCAGCTTAGTATACAGGGAAGAGACCCAGTACTTC. It translates to CASSLVYREETQYF.

The rearrangement joins TRBV28 to TRBJ1-4, with D possibly matching TRBD1 (5 bases). CDR1 is MDHEN, CDR2 SYDVKM, per germline. The CDR3 has 15 amino acids. V lost 2 bases and J 0 bases, leaving 7 bases between the germline ends. CDR3 sequence: CASSLGGTTNEKLFF. The CDR3 DNA reads as TGTGCCAGCAGTTTAGGGGGGACAACTAATGAAAAACTGTTTTTT.

The chain has TRBV18 and TRBJ1-6, with no clear D. CDR3 size: 13 residues. Germline V gene lookup returns CDR1 KGHSH and CDR2 LQKENI. V was trimmed by 4 bases and J by 9 bases, leaving 10 bases between them. The CDR3 loop reads CASSLDYSSPLHF. In DNA, the CDR3 is TGTGCCAGCTCACTAGACTATTCTTCACCCCTCCACTTT.

The chain links TRBV2 to TRBJ1-4; the D is unclear. V lost 2 bases, J lost 4 bases, and 11 bases lay in between. The V gene's germline CDR1 is SNHLY and CDR2 FYNNEI. This CDR3 region has 15 residues. This CDR3 reads CASSEPRNGNEKLFF. The CDR3 DNA follows: TGTGCCAGCAGTGAACCCAGAAATGGTAATGAAAAACTGTTTTTT.

The rearrangement links TRBV5-6 to TRBJ1-2, with 9 positions matching TRBD1. Germline-derived CDR1 and CDR2 are SGHDT and YYEEEE. This CDR3 has 13 amino acids. J lost 6 bases, V lost 0 bases, and 0 bases had no gene match. CDR3 in amino acids: CASSLDRGHGYTF. In DNA form, the CDR3 reads TGTGCCAGCAGCTTGGACAGGGGGCATGGCTACACCTTC. The full variable domain, in which reference TRBV5-6 and TRBJ1-2 provide the parts outside the CDR3, is DAGVTQSPTHLIKTRGQQVTLRCSPKSGHDTVSWYQQALGQGPQFIFQYYEEEERQRGNFPDRFSGHQFPNYSSELNVNALLLGDSALYLCASSLDRGHGYTFGSGTRLTVV.

This chain links TRBV2 with TRBJ2-7; TRBD2 matches at 14 bases. The CDR3 is made up of 15 amino acids. Germline V lookup: CDR1 SNHLY, CDR2 FYNNEI. V trimming: 4 bases; J trimming: 4 bases; junction bases outside the gene matches: 3. The CDR3 DNA is TGTGCCAGCAGTGCCGGACTAGCGGGGGGTTACGAGCAGTACTTC. It yields the protein CASSAGLAGGYEQYF.

The chain employs TRBV28 and TRBJ2-7; 15 positions agree with TRBD2. The V and J ends lost 2 bases and 5 bases, in that order; junction bases with no gene match: 13. This CDR3 region has 19 residues. Germline loops: CDR1 MDHEN, CDR2 SYDVKM. The CDR3 is CASSLGPRTSGRAFNEQYF. The CDR3, as DNA: TGTGCCAGCAGTTTAGGCCCAAGGACTAGCGGGAGGGCCTTCAACGAGCAGTACTTC.

This clone has just one count. One end of the junction varies from germline; a read error may be responsible. The V and J genes are TRBV6-1 and TRBJ1-6; 8 nucleotides agree with TRBD1. Germline lookup yields CDR1 MNHNS and CDR2 SASEGT. The CDR3 length is 11 residues. In DNA, the CDR3 is TGTGCCAGCAGTGAGGACAGGGCACTCGGCTTT. It codes for CASSEDRALGF.

This chain connects TRBV6-5 to TRBJ1-1; TRBD1 is a possible D gene (5 bases). Germline CDR1 and CDR2: MNHEY and SVGAGI. Trimming stripped 0 bases from V and 3 bases from J, with 8 bases between. The CDR3 extends over 14 amino acids. CDR3 sequence: CASSYSRGYTEAFF. As DNA, the CDR3 is TGTGCCAGCAGTTACTCCCGGGGGTACACTGAAGCTTTCTTT.

V gene TRBV5-5 combines with J gene TRBJ2-3; D is ambiguous. The CDR3 is 12 residues long. The V gene lost 3 bases and the J gene lost 8 bases, with 10 bases spanning the gap. Germline lookup yields CDR1 SGHKS and CDR2 YYEKEE (reference sequence). This CDR3 reads CASSSISGTQYF. The CDR3 nucleotides read TGTGCCAGCAGCTCCATCTCGGGTACGCAGTATTTT. Full variable domain (missing parts from reference TRBV5-5 and TRBJ2-3): DAGVTQSPTHLIKTRGQQVTLRCSPISGHKSVSWYQQVLGQGPQFIFQYYEKEERGRGNFPDRFSARQFPNYSSELNVNALLLGDSALYLCASSSISGTQYFGPGTRLTVL.

This clone occurred once. The gene calls are TRBV6-5 and TRBJ2-2, with D unresolved. The CDR3 contains 16 residues. V lost 2 bases and J 1 base, leaving 11 bases between the germline ends. The germline V gene encodes CDR1 MNHEY and CDR2 SVGAGI. CDR3 residues: CASSYRRLGNTGELFF. CDR3 sequence (DNA): TGTGCCAGCAGTTACAGGAGACTGGGGAACACCGGGGAGCTGTTTTTT.

The chain links TRBV10-3 to TRBJ1-4; D unclear. The V end lost 2 bases, the J end lost 7 bases, and 8 bases lay between the germline ends. Looked up from germline, CDR1 is ENHRY and CDR2 is SYGVKD. The CDR3 covers 13 residues. This CDR3 reads CAISEGVSEKLFF. CDR3 DNA: TGTGCCATCAGTGAGGGAGTTTCTGAAAAACTGTTTTTT.

For the CDR3, the DNA is TGTGCCAGCAGCCTAGGACAGGGGGCAGGCCAGCCCCAGCATTTT. Encoded protein: CASSLGQGAGQPQHF. The J gene is TRBJ1-5, the V gene TRBV7-8; 11 bases line up with TRBD1. CDR3 length equals 15 residues. With V trimmed by 5 bases and J by 7 bases, 7 bases remained unmatched. Germline V gene data show CDR1 as SGHVS and CDR2 as FQNEAQ.

The chain carries TRBV9 and TRBJ2-3; TRBD2 matches at 7 bases. This CDR3 has 16 amino acids. The germline gives CDR1 SGDLS, CDR2 YYNGEE. V shed 2 bases, J shed 3 bases, and the junction held 9 bases outside the gene matches. CDR3 nucleotides: TGTGCCAGCAGCGTGGGAGGGGCAGGGAGGACAGATACGCAGTATTTT. Translated, it gives CASSVGGAGRTDTQYF.